These 11 T cell receptor beta chains were sequenced from one sample in a study of T cells in Graves' hyperthyroidism and ophthalmopathy. Amplification yielded TCR beta CDR3 regions, with RNA transcripts as the source. The primer set for the first-round RT-PCR of the TCR CDR3 was HTBI. Each CDR3 protein is one row after TCRdb ran MiXCR on the multiplex PCR reads. The sample lists 220,000 or so distinct CDR3 sequences, 15% to 20% occurring once. The sequenced material came from blood. The receptors come from a woman aged 18-29 years with Graves' ophthalmopathy.

This clonotype has a count of ten or more. The gene calls are TRBV2 and TRBJ2-1; unclear D gene. CDR1 is SNHLY and CDR2 is FYNNEI in the germline V gene. V shed 4 bases and J shed 6 bases, with 10 bases lying between them. The CDR3 covers 13 residues. The CDR3 protein is CASSVADTNEQFF. The CDR3 DNA reads TGTGCCAGCAGTGTCGCCGACACCAATGAGCAGTTCTTC.

This clonotype was counted many times. The V call is TRBV29-1, the J call TRBJ2-7; TRBD1 aligns across 8 bases. The junction had 11 bases not matched to a gene; V was cut back by 3 bases and J by 10 bases. The germline V gene has CDR1 SQVTM and CDR2 ANQGSEA. The CDR3 is 13 residues long. The CDR3 nucleotides are TGCAGCGTTGAGTCGGACAGGGCATTTGGACAGTACTTC. Its translation is CSVESDRAFGQYF.

The sample holds many counts of this clonotype. The V call is TRBV27, the J call TRBJ2-1, with TRBD1 matching over 9 bases. Germline lookup yields CDR1 MNHEY and CDR2 SMNVEV (reference sequence). The length of the CDR3 is 16 residues. J was trimmed by 3 bases and V by 3 bases; bases with no gene match: 6. CDR3 sequence reads: CASSLAGTGNYNEQFF. The CDR3 DNA reads TGTGCCAGCAGTTTGGCCGGGACAGGGAACTACAATGAGCAGTTCTTC.

The sample holds many counts of this clonotype. The rearrangement uses TRBV5-8 and TRBJ2-7, with TRBD1 matching 8 bases. Germline V CDR1 and CDR2: SGHTS, YDEGEE. The CDR3 is made up of 16 amino acids. The V segment lost 4 bases and the J segment 2 bases; nucleotides outside the gene matches: 11. CDR3: CASSVGQGGTTYEQYF. As DNA, the CDR3 is TGTGCCAGCAGCGTAGGACAGGGTGGTACCACCTACGAGCAGTACTTC.

This chain uses TRBV7-2 with TRBJ1-1, with D tentatively TRBD1 (5 bases). The CDR3 runs 15 residues. The ends were cut back, 3 bases at V and 4 bases at J, with 15 bases in the middle. Germline V gene sequence: CDR1 SGHTA, CDR2 FQGNSA. The DNA of the CDR3 is TGTGCCAGCAGCTTCCCAACGGGTGGGGGCACTGAAGCTTTCTTT. This codes for CASSFPTGGGTEAFF. Full variable domain (remainder filled in from reference TRBV7-2 and TRBJ1-1): GAGVSQSPSNKVTEKGKDVELRCDPISGHTALYWYRQSLGQGLEFLIYFQGNSAPDKSGLPSDRFSAERTGGSVSTLTIQRTQQEDSAVYLCASSFPTGGGTEAFFGQGTRLTVV.

This clonotype was found many times. In DNA form, the CDR3 reads TGTGCCAGCAGCTTAATCGACAGAGTCGGCTACGAGCAGTACTTC. Its protein product is CASSLIDRVGYEQYF. The chain recombines TRBV7-9 with TRBJ2-7, with D possibly being TRBD1 (5 bases). The length of the CDR3 is 15 residues. Trimming left V 2 bases short and J 3 bases short, with 14 bases between. Germline CDR1 SEHNR, CDR2 FQNEAQ (reference sequence).

There are many counts of this clonotype. CDR3 DNA: TGTGCCAGCAGTCCGGGACAGGGGTTCAATCAGCCCCAGCATTTT. Protein sequence: CASSPGQGFNQPQHF. The chain employs TRBV27 and TRBJ1-5; TRBD1 agrees at 10 bases. This CDR3 has 15 residues. Trimming cost V 5 bases and J 3 bases; bases outside gene matches: 4. Germline CDR1 reads MNHEY; CDR2 reads SMNVEV (reference sequence).

Many counts were recorded for this clonotype. V and J are TRBV2 and TRBJ1-6, with D uncertain. V was clipped by 4 bases and J by 0 bases, with 7 bases between them. CDR3 length: 15 residues. Germline CDR1 and CDR2: SNHLY and FYNNEI. CDR3 in DNA: TGTGCCAGCAGTGTCGGTAGCTCCTATAATTCACCCCTCCACTTT. It translates to CASSVGSSYNSPLHF. The full variable domain, completed using reference TRBV2 and TRBJ1-6, is EPEVTQTPSHQVTQMGQEVILRCVPISNHLYFYWYRQILGQKVEFLVSFYNNEISEKSEIFDDQFSVERPDGSNFTLKIRSTKLEDSAMYFCASSVGSSYNSPLHFGNGTRLTVT.

In its sample, this clonotype was seen many times. The DNA for the CDR3 is TGTGCCAGCAGCGTAGCCGCTAGCGGGAGTGCCCCAGATACGCAGTATTTT. Its protein product is CASSVAASGSAPDTQYF. J is TRBJ2-3 and V is TRBV9; 10 bases are a match to TRBD2. The CDR3 extends over 17 amino acids. The germline V gene has CDR1 SGDLS and CDR2 YYNGEE. J gave up 4 bases and V 0 bases, and 8 bases lay outside the gene matches.

In this sample, this clonotype turned up many times. J is TRBJ1-5 and V is TRBV6-1; no clear D. V was shortened by 0 bases and J by 7 bases, with 13 bases between the two germline ends. Germline lookup yields CDR1 MNHNS and CDR2 SASEGT. The CDR3 totals 15 residues. CDR3 amino acids: CASSEATGRTQPQHF. For the CDR3, the DNA is TGTGCCAGCAGTGAAGCGACTGGGCGAACCCAGCCCCAGCATTTT.

This sequence joins TRBV28 and TRBJ2-3; 14 bases are shared with TRBD2. Germline loops: CDR1 MDHEN, CDR2 SYDVKM. With 3 bases clipped from V and 3 bases from J, the junction kept 5 bases outside the gene matches. CDR3 length equals 17 residues. CDR3 DNA: TGTGCCAGCAGTTTCGGGGGACTAGCGGGAGAAACAGATACGCAGTATTTT. Translating it yields CASSFGGLAGETDTQYF.